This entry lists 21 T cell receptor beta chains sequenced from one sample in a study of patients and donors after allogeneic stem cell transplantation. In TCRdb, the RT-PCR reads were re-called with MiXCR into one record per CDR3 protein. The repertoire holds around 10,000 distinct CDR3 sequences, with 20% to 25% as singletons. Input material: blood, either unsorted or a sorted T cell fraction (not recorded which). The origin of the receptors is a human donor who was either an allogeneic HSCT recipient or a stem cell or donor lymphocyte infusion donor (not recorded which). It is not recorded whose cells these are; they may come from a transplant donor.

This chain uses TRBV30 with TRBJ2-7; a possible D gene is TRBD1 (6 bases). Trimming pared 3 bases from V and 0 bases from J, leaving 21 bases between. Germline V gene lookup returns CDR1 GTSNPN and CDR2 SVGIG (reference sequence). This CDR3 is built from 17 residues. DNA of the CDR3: TGTGCCTGGAGCTTAAATCCTACAGGGTGGGACTCCTACGAGCAGTACTTC. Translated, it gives CAWSLNPTGWDSYEQYF. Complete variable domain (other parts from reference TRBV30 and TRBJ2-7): SQTIHQWPATLVQPVGSPLSLECTVEGTSNPNLYWYRQAAGRGLQLLFYSVGIGQISSEVPQNLSASRPQDRQFILSSKKLLLSDSGFYLCAWSLNPTGWDSYEQYFGPGTRLTVT.

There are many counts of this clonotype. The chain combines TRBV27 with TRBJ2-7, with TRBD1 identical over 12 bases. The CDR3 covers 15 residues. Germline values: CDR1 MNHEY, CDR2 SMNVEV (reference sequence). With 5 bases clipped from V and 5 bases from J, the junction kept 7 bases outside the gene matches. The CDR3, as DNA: TGTGCCAGCAGTAAGCCGGGACAGGGGGCGAACGAGCAGTACTTC. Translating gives CASSKPGQGANEQYF.

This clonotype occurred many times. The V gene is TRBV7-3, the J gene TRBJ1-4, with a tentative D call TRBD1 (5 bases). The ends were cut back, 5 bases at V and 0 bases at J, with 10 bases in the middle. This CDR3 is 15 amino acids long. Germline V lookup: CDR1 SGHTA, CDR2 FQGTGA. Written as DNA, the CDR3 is TGTGCCAGCAGCCAAGGCAGGGCAACTAATGAAAAACTGTTTTTT. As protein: CASSQGRATNEKLFF.

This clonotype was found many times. The CDR3 protein is CASRAGTELTEAFF. CDR3 DNA sequence: TGTGCCAGCAGGGCGGGGACAGAGCTAACTGAAGCTTTCTTT. The chain recombines TRBV6-6 with TRBJ1-1, with TRBD1 matching over 7 bases. Looked up from germline, CDR1 is MNHNY and CDR2 is SVGAGI (reference sequence). The CDR3 sequence is 14 residues long. V lost 6 bases and J lost 5; bases outside the gene matches: 9.

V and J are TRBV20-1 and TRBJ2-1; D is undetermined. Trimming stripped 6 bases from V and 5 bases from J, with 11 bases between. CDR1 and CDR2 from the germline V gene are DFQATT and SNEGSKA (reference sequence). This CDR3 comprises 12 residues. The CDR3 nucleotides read TGCAGTGCGTCTTATAACCACAATGAGCAGTTCTTC. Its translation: CSASYNHNEQFF.

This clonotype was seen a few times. The CDR3 DNA sequence: TGTGCCAGCAGCCTTCAAGGGGGGTTTAACACTGAAGCTTTCTTT. It yields the protein CASSLQGGFNTEAFF. The V gene is TRBV5-4, the J gene TRBJ1-1; D might be TRBD1 (6 bases). From germline, CDR1 is SGHNT and CDR2 YYREEE (reference sequence). V was trimmed by 4 bases and J by 2 bases, leaving 15 bases between them. This CDR3 has 15 residues.

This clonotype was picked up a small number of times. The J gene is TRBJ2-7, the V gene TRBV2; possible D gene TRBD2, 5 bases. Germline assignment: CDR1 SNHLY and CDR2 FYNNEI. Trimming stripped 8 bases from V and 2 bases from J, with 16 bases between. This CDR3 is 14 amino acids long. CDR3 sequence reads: CASLTDFQAYEQYF. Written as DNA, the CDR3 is TGTGCCAGCTTGACGGACTTTCAGGCCTACGAGCAGTACTTC.

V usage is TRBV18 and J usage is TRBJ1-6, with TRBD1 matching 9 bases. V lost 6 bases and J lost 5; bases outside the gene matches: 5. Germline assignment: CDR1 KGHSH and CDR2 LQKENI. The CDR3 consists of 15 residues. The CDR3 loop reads CASSKGQGNNSPLHF. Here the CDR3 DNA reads TGTGCCAGCTCCAAGGGACAGGGTAATAATTCACCCCTCCACTTT.

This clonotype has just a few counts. The CDR3 reads CASSGTGFTEAFF. In DNA form, the CDR3 reads TGTGCCAGCAGCGGAACAGGGTTCACTGAAGCTTTCTTT. The V and J genes are TRBV9 and TRBJ1-1; D may be TRBD1 (6 bases). Trimming removed 3 bases at V and 4 bases at J, with 10 bases between. CDR3 length: 13 amino acids. CDR1 is SGDLS and CDR2 is YYNGEE in the germline V gene.

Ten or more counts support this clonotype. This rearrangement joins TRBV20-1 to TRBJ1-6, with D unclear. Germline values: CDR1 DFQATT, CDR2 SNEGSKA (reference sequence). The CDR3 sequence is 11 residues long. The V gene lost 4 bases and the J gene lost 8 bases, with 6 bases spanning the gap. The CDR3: CSATGYSPLHF. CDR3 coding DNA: TGCAGTGCTACTGGATATTCACCCCTCCACTTT.

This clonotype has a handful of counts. The CDR3 DNA follows: TGTGCCAGCAGTTTATCAGGCCAGCCCCAGCATTTT. Translated: CASSLSGQPQHF. V gene TRBV12-3 or TRBV12-4 combines with J gene TRBJ1-5; no reliable D call. The V gene lost 2 bases and the J gene lost 7 bases, with 6 bases spanning the gap. This CDR3 is 12 amino acids long.

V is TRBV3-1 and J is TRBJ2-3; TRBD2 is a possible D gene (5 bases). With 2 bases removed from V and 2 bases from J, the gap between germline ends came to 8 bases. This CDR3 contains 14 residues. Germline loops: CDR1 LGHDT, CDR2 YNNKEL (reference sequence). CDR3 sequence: CASSQRGNTDTQYF. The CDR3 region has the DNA TGTGCCAGCAGCCAACGGGGAAACACAGATACGCAGTATTTT.

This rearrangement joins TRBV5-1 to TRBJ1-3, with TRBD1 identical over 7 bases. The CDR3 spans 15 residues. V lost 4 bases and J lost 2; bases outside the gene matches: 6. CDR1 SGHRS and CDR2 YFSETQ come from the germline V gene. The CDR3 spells CASSAQTGTGNTIYF. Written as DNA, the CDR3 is TGCGCCAGCAGCGCACAGACAGGGACTGGAAACACCATATATTTT.

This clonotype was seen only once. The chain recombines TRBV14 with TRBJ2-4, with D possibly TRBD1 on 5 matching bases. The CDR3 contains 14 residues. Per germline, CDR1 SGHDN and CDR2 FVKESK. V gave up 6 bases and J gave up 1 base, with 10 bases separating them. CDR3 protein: CASSPRVAKNIQYF. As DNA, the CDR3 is TGTGCCAGCAGTCCCAGGGTGGCCAAAAACATTCAGTACTTC.

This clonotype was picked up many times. Here the CDR3 reads CSARTEGYTF. The DNA for the CDR3 is TGCAGTGCCAGGACAGAGGGCTACACCTTC. This chain uses TRBV20-1 with TRBJ1-2; maybe TRBD1 (6 bases). CDR1 and CDR2 from the germline V gene are DFQATT and SNEGSKA (reference sequence). Trimming removed 6 bases from V and 8 bases from J, with 10 bases in between. This CDR3 comprises 10 residues.

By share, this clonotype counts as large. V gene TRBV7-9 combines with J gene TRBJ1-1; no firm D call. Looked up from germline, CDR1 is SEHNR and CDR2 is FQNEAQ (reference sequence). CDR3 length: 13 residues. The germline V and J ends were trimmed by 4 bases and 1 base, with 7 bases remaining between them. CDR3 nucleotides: TGTGCCAGCAGCTCCGTCAGGAACACTGAAGCTTTCTTT. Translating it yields CASSSVRNTEAFF.

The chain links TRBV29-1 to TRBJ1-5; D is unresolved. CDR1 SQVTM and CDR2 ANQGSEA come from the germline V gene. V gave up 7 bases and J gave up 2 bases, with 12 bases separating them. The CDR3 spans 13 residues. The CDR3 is CSAGEDGNQPQHF. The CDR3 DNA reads TGCAGCGCTGGGGAGGACGGCAATCAGCCCCAGCATTTT.

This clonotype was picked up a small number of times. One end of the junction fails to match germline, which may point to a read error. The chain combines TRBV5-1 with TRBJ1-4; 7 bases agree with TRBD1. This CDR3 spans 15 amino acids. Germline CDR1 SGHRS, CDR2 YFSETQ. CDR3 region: CASSYTGATNEKLFF. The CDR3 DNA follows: TGCGCCAGCAGCTACACAGGGGCAACGAATGAAAAACTGTTTTTT.

Written as DNA, the CDR3 is TGTGCCAGCAGGAGCGGGGAGGCCGGAGAGACCCAGTACTTC. It specifies CASRSGEAGETQYF. The chain couples TRBV6-1 to TRBJ2-5; 7 nucleotides match TRBD2. Germline V gene data show CDR1 as MNHNS and CDR2 as SASEGT. J was trimmed by 4 bases and V by 6 bases; bases with no gene match: 8. This CDR3 spans 14 amino acids.

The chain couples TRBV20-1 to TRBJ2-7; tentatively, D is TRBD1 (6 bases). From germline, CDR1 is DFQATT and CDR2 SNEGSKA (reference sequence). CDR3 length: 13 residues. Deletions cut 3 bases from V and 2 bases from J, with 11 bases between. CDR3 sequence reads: CSARLAGAYEQYF. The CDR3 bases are TGCAGTGCTAGGCTGGCAGGGGCCTACGAGCAGTACTTC.

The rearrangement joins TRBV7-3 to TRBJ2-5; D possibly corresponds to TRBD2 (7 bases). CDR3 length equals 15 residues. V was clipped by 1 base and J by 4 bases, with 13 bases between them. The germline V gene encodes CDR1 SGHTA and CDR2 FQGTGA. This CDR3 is CASSLMRGPGETQYF. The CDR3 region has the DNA TGTGCCAGCAGCTTAATGCGGGGGCCGGGAGAGACCCAGTACTTC.